The clone carrying this TCR beta chain showed up just a few times. This entry is derived from a study of TIL therapy for anti-PD-1-resistant metastatic lung cancer. At the level of the study: Most patients had lung adenocarcinoma; a handful of tumors were EGFR-mutant, two ALK-rearranged; half smoked currently or formerly.

The germline V gene has CDR1 SGHRS and CDR2 YFSETQ. There are 15 residues in the CDR3. V lost 4 bases and J lost 0, with 14 bases in between. The immunoSEQ assay was v3. Sequencing used immunoSEQ multiplex PCR; TCRdb keeps in-frame clones, though not all of them. The sample lists approximately 10,000 clones, 70% to 80% occurring once. The time point here: pre-treatment sample, taken before nivolumab and TIL therapy. This specimen consisted of blood, obtained at baseline. The genes are TRBV5-1 and TRBJ2-7; tentatively, D is TRBD1 or TRBD2 (5 bases each). The receptor was derived from a person aged 25 to 85 with non-small cell lung cancer. The CDR3 DNA reads as TGCGCCAGCAGCCCGGGGACGGTCCCCTCCTACGAGCAGTACTTC. Its translation: CASSPGTVPSYEQYF.